This T cell receptor (beta chain) was sequenced for a study of cytomegalovirus exposure and HLA in healthy donors. CDR1 and CDR2 from the germline V gene are SGHTS and YDEGEE. This CDR3 has 17 residues. V dropped 6 bases and J dropped 0 bases, with 19 bases sitting between them. This PCR relied on a set of 60 Vbeta primers and 13 Jbeta primers. Data came from immunoSEQ multiplex PCR; TCRdb stores just in-frame clones and leaves some out. Altogether 100,000 or so clones are present, 15% being singletons, with the ten largest covering over 0.8%. This clone has more than one count but fewer than ten. Sample: PBMCs. The sequence came from a female donor in good health and CMV-seronegative. The chain links TRBV5-8 to TRBJ1-3; D remains ambiguous. For the CDR3, the DNA is TGTGCCAGCACCCCTTCCCTTAACAGCCTCTCTGGAAACACCATATATTTT. This sequence encodes CASTPSLNSLSGNTIYF.